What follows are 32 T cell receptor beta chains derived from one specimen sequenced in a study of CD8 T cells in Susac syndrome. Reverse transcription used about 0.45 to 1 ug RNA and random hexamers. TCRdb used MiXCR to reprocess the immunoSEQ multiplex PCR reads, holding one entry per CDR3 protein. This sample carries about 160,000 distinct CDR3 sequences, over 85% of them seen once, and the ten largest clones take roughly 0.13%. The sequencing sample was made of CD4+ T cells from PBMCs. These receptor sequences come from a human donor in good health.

The CDR3 DNA follows: TGTGCCAGCAGTTTTACCGGGTACGGCTACACCTTC. It specifies CASSFTGYGYTF. The V call is TRBV12-3 or TRBV12-4, the J call TRBJ1-2; D not certain. This CDR3 comprises 12 residues. V lost 3 bases, J lost 8 bases, and 10 bases lay in between.

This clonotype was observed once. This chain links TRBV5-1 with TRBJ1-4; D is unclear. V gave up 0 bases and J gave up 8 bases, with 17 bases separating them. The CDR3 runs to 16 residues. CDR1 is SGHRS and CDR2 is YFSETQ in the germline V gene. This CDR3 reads CASSLGTANPLEKLFF. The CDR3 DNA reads TGCGCCAGCAGCTTGGGTACAGCCAACCCCCTCGAAAAACTGTTTTTT.

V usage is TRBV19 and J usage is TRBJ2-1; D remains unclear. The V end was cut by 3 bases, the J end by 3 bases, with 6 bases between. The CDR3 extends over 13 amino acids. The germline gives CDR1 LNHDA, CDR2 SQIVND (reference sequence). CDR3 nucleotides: TGTGCCAGTAGTATGGTGTTCTACAATGAGCAGTTCTTC. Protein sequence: CASSMVFYNEQFF.

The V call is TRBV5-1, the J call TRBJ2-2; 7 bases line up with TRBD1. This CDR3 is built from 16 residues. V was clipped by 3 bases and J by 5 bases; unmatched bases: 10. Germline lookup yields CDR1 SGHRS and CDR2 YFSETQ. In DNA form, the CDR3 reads TGCGCCAGCAGCTCAACCCTGACAGGGACGACCGGGGAGCTGTTTTTT. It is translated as CASSSTLTGTTGELFF. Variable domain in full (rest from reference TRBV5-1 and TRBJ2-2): KAGVTQTPRYLIKTRGQQVTLSCSPISGHRSVSWYQQTPGQGLQFLFEYFSETQRNKGNFPGRFSGRQFSNSRSEMNVSTLELGDSALYLCASSSTLTGTTGELFFGEGSRLTVL.

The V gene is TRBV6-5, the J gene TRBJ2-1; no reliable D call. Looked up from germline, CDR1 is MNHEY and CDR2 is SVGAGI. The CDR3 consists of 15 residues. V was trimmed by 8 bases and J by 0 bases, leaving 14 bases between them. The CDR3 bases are TGTGCCAGCCATCGATACTCGAGCTCCTACAATGAGCAGTTCTTC. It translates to CASHRYSSSYNEQFF.

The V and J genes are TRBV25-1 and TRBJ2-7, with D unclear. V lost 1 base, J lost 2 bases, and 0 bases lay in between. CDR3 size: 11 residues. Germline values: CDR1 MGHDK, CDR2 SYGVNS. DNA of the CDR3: TGTGCCAGCAGTGAATCCTACGAGCAGTACTTC. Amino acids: CASSESYEQYF.

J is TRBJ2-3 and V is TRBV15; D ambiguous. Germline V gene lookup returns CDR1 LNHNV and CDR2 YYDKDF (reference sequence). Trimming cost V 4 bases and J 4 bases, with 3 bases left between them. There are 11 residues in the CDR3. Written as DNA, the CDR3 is TGTGCCACCAGCATATCAGATACGCAGTATTTT. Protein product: CATSISDTQYF. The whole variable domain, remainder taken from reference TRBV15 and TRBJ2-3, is DAMVIQNPRYQVTQFGKPVTLSCSQTLNHNVMYWYQQKSSQAPKLLFHYYDKDFNNEADTPDNFQSRRPNTSFCFLDIRSPGLGDTAMYLCATSISDTQYFGPGTRLTVL.

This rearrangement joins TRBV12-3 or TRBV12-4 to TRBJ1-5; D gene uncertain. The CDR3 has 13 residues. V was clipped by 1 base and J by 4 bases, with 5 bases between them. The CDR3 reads CASSLVTNQPQHF. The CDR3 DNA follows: TGTGCCAGCAGTTTAGTGACTAATCAGCCCCAGCATTTT.

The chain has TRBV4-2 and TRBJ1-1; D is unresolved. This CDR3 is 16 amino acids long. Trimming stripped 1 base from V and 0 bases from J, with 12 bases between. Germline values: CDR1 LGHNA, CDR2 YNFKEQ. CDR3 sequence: CASSQVGAGMNTEAFF. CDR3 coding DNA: TGTGCCAGCAGCCAAGTCGGTGCGGGGATGAACACTGAAGCTTTCTTT.

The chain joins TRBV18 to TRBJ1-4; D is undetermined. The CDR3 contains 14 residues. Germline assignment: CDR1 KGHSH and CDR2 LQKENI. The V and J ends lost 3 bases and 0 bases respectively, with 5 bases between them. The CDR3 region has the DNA TGTGCCAGCTCACCGGGAGCAACTAATGAAAAACTGTTTTTT. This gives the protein CASSPGATNEKLFF.

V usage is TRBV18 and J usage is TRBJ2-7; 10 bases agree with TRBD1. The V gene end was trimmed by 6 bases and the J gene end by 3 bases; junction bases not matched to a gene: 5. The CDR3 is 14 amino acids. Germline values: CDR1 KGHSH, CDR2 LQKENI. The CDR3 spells CASSWTGGDYEQYF. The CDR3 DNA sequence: TGTGCCAGCTCCTGGACAGGGGGTGACTACGAGCAGTACTTC.

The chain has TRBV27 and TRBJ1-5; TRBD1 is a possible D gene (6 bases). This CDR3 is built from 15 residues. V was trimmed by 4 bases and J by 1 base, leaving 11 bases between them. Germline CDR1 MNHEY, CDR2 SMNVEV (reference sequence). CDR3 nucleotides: TGTGCCAGCAGTTGGAACCAGGGGAGCAATCAGCCCCAGCATTTT. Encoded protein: CASSWNQGSNQPQHF.

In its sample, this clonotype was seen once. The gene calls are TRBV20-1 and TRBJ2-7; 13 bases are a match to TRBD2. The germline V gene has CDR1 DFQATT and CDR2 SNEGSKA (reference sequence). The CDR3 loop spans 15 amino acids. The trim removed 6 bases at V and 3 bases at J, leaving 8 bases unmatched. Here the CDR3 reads CSAGLAGTRGYEQYF. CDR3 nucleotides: TGCAGTGCGGGACTAGCGGGGACTCGCGGCTACGAGCAGTACTTC.

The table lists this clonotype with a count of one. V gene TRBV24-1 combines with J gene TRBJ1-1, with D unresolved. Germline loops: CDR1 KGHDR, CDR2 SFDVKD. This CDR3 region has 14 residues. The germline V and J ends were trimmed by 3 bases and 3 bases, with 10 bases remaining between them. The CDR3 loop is CATSDRGRDTEAFF. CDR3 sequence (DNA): TGTGCCACCAGTGATCGCGGACGGGACACTGAAGCTTTCTTT.

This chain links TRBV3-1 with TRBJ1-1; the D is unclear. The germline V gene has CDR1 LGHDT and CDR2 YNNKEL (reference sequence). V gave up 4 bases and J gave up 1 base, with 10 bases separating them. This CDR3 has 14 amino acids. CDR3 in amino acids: CASSPSNQNTEAFF. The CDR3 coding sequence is TGTGCCAGCAGCCCCTCCAACCAGAACACTGAAGCTTTCTTT.

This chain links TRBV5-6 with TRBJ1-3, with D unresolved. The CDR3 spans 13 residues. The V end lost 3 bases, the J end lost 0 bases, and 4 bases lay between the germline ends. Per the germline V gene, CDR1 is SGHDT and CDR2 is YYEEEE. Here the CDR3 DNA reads TGTGCCAGCAGCTCAGTCTCTGGAAACACCATATATTTT. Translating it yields CASSSVSGNTIYF.

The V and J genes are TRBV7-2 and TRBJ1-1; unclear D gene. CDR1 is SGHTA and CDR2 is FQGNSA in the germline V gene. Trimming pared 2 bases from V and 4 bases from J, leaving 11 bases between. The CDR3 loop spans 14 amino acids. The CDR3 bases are TGTGCCAGCAGCTTATTCGGGGTTGTCACTGAAGCTTTCTTT. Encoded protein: CASSLFGVVTEAFF.

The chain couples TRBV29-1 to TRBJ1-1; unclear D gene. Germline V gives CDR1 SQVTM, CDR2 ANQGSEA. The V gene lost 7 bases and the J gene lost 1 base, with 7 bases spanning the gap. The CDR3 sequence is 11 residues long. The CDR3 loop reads CSARANTEAFF. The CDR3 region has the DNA TGCAGCGCTCGGGCGAACACTGAAGCTTTCTTT.

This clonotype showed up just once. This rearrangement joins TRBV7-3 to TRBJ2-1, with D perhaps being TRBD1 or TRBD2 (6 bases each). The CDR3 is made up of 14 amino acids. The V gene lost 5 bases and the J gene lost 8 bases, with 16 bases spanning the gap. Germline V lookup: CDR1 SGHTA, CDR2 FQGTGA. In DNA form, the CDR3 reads TGTGCCAGCAGCCCAGGGGCAGGGGAGGATGAGCAGTTCTTC. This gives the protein CASSPGAGEDEQFF. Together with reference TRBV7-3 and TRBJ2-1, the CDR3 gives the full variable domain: GAGVSQTPSNKVTEKGKYVELRCDPISGHTALYWYRQSLGQGPEFLIYFQGTGAADDSGLPNDRFFAVRPEGSVSTLKIQRTERGDSAVYLCASSPGAGEDEQFFGPGTRLTVL.

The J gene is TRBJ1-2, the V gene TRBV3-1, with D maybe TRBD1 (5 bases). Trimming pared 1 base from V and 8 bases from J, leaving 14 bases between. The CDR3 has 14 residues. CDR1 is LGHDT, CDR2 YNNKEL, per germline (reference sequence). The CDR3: CASSQVGDGGGYTF. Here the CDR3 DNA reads TGTGCCAGCAGCCAAGTTGGGGACGGTGGCGGCTACACCTTC.

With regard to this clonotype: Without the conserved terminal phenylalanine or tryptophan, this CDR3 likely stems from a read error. The CDR3 DNA follows: TGTGCCAGCAGCCCGGGGGATTATGAGGGACCCCTCCACCTT. Translated: CASSPGDYEGPLHL. V is TRBV7-9 and J is TRBJ1-6, with a possible D match to TRBD1 (5 bases). The CDR3 is 14 residues long. The ends were cut back, 5 bases at V and 12 bases at J, with 17 bases in the middle. Germline lookup yields CDR1 SEHNR and CDR2 FQNEAQ (reference sequence).

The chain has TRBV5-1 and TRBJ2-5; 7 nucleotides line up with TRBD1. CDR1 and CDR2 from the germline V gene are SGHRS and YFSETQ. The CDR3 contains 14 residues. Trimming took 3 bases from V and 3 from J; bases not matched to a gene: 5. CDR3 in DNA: TGCGCCAGCAGCTCCGGGACAGTCAAAGAGACCCAGTACTTC. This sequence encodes CASSSGTVKETQYF.

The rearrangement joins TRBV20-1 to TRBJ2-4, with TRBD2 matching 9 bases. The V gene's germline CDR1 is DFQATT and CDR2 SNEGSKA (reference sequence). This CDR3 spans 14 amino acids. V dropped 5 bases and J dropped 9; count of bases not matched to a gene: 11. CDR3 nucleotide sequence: TGCAGTGCTGAGACGGCGGGGGGGACTGGCATTCAGTACTTC. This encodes CSAETAGGTGIQYF.

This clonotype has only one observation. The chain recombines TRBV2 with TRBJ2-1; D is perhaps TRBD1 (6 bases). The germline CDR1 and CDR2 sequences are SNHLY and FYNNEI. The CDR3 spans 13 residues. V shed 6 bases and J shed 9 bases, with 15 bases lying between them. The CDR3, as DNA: TGTGCCAGCAGGGTGGGGGCTAGCACTGAGCAGTTCTTC. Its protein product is CASRVGASTEQFF.

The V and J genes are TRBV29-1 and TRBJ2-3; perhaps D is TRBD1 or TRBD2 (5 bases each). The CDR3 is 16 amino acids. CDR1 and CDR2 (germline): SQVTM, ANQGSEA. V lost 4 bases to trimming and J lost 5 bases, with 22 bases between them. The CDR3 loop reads CSVGGIDYELLDTQYF. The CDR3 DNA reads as TGCAGCGTTGGGGGGATAGACTACGAGCTTCTAGATACGCAGTATTTT.

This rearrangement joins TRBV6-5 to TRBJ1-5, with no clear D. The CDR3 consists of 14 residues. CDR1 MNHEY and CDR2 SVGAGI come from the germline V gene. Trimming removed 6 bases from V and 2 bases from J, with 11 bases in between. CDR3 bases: TGTGCCAGCAGCCACGTGGGAGGCAATCAGCCCCAGCATTTT. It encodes CASSHVGGNQPQHF.

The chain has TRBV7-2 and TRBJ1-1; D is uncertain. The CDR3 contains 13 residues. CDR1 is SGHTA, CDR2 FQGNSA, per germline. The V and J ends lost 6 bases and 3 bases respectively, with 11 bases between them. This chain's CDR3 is CASSSMRDTEAFF. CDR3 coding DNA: TGTGCCAGCAGTTCCATGAGGGACACTGAAGCTTTCTTT.

The CDR3 bases are TGCAGTGCGGGGGACAGGGGGAATGAAAAACTGTTTTTT. Translating gives CSAGDRGNEKLFF. This sequence joins TRBV20-1 and TRBJ1-4; 11 nucleotides line up with TRBD1. This CDR3 has 13 amino acids. The trim removed 6 bases at V and 5 bases at J, leaving 2 bases unmatched. Germline lookup yields CDR1 DFQATT and CDR2 SNEGSKA (reference sequence).

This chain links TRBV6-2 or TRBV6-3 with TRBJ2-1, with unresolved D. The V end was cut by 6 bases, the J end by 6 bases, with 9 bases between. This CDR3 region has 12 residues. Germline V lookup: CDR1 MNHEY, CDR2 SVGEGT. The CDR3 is CASSDTFNEQFF. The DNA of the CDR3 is TGTGCCAGCAGCGATACCTTCAATGAGCAGTTCTTC.

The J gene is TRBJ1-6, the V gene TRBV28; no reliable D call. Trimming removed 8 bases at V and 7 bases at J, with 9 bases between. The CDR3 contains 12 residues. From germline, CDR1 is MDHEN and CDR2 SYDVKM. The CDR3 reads CASGGSNSPLHF. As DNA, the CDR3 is TGTGCCAGCGGAGGGTCGAATTCACCCCTCCACTTT.

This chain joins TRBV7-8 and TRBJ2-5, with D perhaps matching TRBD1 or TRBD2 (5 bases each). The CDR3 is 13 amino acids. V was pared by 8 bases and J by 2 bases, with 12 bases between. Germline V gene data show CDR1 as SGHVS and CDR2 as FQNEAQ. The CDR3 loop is CASGIGTQETQYF. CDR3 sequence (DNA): TGTGCCAGCGGGATAGGGACGCAAGAGACCCAGTACTTC.

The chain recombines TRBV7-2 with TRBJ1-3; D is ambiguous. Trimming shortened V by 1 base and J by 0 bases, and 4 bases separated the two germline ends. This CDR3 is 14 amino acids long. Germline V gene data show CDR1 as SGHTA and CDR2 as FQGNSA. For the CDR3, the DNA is TGTGCCAGCAGCTTAGTGGTCTCTGGAAACACCATATATTTT. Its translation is CASSLVVSGNTIYF.